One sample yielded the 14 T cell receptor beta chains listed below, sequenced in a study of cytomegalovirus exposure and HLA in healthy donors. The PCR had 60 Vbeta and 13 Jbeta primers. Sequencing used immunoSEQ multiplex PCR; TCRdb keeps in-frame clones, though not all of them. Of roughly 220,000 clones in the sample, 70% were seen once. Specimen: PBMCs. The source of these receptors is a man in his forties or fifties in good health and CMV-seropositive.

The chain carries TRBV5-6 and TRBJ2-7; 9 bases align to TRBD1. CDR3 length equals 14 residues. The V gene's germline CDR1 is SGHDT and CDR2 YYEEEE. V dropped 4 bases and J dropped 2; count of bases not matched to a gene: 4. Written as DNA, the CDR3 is TGTGCCAGCAGCCACGGGACAGGGACCTACGAGCAGTACTTC. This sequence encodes CASSHGTGTYEQYF.

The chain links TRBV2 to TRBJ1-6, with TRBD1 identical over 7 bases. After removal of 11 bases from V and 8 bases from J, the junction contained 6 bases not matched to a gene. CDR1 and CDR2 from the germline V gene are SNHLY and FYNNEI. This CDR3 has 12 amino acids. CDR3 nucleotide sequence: TGTGCCGGACAGGTCCTTCATTCACCCCTCCACTTT. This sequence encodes CAGQVLHSPLHF.

CDR3 DNA sequence: TGTGCCAGCAGCAAAGAGAACAGGTCGACCTACGAGCAGTACTTC. It translates to CASSKENRSTYEQYF. The chain is built from TRBV21-1 and TRBJ2-7; the table assigns TRBD1, which was not confirmed against the DNA. TRBV21-1 is recorded as a pseudogene. The CDR3 totals 15 residues.

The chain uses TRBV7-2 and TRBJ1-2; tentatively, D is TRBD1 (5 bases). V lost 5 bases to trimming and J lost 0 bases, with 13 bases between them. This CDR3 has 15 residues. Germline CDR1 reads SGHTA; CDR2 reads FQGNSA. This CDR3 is CASSLSGAANYGYTF. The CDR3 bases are TGTGCCAGCAGCCTCTCTGGGGCAGCTAACTATGGCTACACCTTC.

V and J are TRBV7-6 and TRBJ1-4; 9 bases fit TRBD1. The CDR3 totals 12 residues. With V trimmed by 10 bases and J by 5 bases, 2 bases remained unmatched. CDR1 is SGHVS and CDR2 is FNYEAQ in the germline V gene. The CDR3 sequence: CAIGQGNEKLFF. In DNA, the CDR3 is TGTGCCATTGGACAGGGGAATGAAAAACTGTTTTTT.

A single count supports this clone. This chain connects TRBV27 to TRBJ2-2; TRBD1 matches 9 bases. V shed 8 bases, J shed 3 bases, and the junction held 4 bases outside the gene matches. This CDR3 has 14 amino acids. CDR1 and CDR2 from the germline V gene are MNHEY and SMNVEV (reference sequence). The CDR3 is CASRRTGDTGELFF. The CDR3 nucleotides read TGTGCCAGCCGACGGACAGGGGACACCGGGGAGCTGTTTTTT.

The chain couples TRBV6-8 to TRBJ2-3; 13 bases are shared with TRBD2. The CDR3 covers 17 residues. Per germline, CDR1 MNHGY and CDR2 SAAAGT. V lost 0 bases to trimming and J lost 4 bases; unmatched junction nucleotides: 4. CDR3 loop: CASSYSGTSGAADTQYF. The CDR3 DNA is TGTGCCAGCAGTTACTCGGGGACTAGCGGGGCGGCAGATACGCAGTATTTT.

The CDR3 coding sequence is TGTGCCAGCAGTGAGACTAGAAACACCATATATTTT. This gives the protein CASSETRNTIYF. This chain connects TRBV2 to TRBJ1-3, with no clear D. The length of the CDR3 is 12 residues. Germline-derived CDR1 and CDR2 are SNHLY and FYNNEI. V lost 3 bases and J 5 bases, leaving 5 bases between the germline ends.

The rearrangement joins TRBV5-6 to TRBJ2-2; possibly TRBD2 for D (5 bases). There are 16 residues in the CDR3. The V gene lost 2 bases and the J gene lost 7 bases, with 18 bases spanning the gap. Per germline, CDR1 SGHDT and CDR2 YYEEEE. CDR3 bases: TGTGCCAGCAGCTTTCTCCGGGGAAGGAGTCTCGGGGAGCTGTTTTTT. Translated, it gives CASSFLRGRSLGELFF.

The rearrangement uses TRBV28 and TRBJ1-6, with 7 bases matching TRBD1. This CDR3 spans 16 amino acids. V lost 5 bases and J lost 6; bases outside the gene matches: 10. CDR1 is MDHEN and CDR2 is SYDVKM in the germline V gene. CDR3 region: CASSVGRTGFNSPLHF. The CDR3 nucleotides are TGTGCCAGCAGTGTCGGACGGACAGGCTTTAATTCACCCCTCCACTTT.

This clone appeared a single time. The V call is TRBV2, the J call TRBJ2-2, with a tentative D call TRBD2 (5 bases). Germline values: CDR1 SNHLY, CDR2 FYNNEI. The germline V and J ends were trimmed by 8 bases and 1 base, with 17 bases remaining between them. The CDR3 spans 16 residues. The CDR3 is CASVGERGRNTGELFF. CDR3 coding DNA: TGTGCCAGCGTCGGGGAACGAGGGAGGAACACCGGGGAGCTGTTTTTT.

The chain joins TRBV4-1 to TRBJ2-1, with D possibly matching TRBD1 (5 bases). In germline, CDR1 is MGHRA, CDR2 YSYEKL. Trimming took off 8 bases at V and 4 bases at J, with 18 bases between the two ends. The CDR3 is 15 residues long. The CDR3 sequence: CASGKSHDSYNEQFF. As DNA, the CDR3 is TGCGCCAGCGGCAAATCTCACGACAGTTACAATGAGCAGTTCTTC.

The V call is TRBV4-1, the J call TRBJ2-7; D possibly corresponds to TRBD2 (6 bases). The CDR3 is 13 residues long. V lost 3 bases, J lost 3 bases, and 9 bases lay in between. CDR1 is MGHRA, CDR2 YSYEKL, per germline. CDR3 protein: CASSQGLHYEQYF. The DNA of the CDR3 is TGCGCCAGCAGCCAGGGACTCCACTACGAGCAGTACTTC.

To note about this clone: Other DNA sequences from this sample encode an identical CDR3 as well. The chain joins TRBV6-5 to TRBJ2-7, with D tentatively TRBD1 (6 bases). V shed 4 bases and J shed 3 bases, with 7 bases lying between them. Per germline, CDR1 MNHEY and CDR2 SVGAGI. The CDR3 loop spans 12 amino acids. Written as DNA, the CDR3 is TGTGCCAGCAGTTCGGACAGCTACGAGCAGTACTTC. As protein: CASSSDSYEQYF.